One and the same sample provided the 24 T cell receptor beta chains below, sequenced in a study of identical twins. TCRdb reprocessed the 5' RACE reads via MiXCR and lists one record per CDR3 protein. The sample records about 790,000 distinct CDR3 sequences, 15% to 20% being singletons. This sample was also put to use in a study of T cells expressing NK-cell markers.

The sequencing input was PBMCs. Every receptor here comes from a woman aged 18-30 years in good health.

The rearrangement uses TRBV7-8 and TRBJ2-5; 7 nucleotides line up with TRBD1. CDR1 SGHVS and CDR2 FQNEAQ come from the germline V gene. The junction had 18 bases not matched to a gene; V was cut back by 6 bases and J by 5 bases. The CDR3 covers 17 residues. Here the CDR3 DNA reads TGTGCCAGCAGTCCACAGGGGCTTGTGTCGTGGACGGAGACCCAGTACTTC. As protein: CASSPQGLVSWTETQYF. Filled out from reference TRBV7-8 and TRBJ2-5, the complete variable domain reads GAGVSQSPRYKVAKRGQDVALRCDPISGHVSLFWYQQALGQGPEFLTYFQNEAQLDKSGLPSDRFFAERPEGSVSTLKIQRTQQEDSAVYLCASSPQGLVSWTETQYFGPGTRLLVL.

This clonotype has just a few counts. This sequence joins TRBV20-1 and TRBJ2-1; TRBD2 aligns across 14 bases. The CDR3 loop spans 15 amino acids. CDR1 and CDR2 (germline): DFQATT, SNEGSKA (reference sequence). V lost 1 base, J lost 9 bases, and 5 bases stayed unmatched. CDR3 amino acids: CSARAGLAGEVEQFF. Written as DNA, the CDR3 is TGCAGTGCTAGAGCGGGACTAGCGGGAGAGGTTGAGCAGTTCTTC.

This chain connects TRBV27 to TRBJ2-2; D unresolved. The CDR3 has 14 residues. Trimming removed 5 bases at V and 1 base at J, with 8 bases between. Looked up from germline, CDR1 is MNHEY and CDR2 is SMNVEV (reference sequence). This CDR3 reads CASSPHRNTGELFF. In DNA form, the CDR3 reads TGTGCCAGCAGTCCCCACAGGAACACCGGGGAGCTGTTTTTT.

This clonotype was counted a few times. Here the CDR3 reads CASSAWMGSGRHADTQYF. In nucleotides, the CDR3 is TGTGCCAGCAGTGCCTGGATGGGGTCTGGACGTCATGCAGATACGCAGTATTTT. The chain recombines TRBV6-1 with TRBJ2-3; no clear D gene. This CDR3 is 18 amino acids long. Germline V gene lookup returns CDR1 MNHNS and CDR2 SASEGT. V lost 4 bases and J lost 4, with 24 bases in between.

This sequence joins TRBV20-1 and TRBJ2-3; a weak D match, TRBD2 (6 bases). CDR3 length: 12 amino acids. Per the germline V gene, CDR1 is DFQATT and CDR2 is SNEGSKA (reference sequence). V was clipped by 6 bases and J by 7 bases, with 14 bases between them. For the CDR3, the DNA is TGCAGTGCATTGCGGGAACCGTATACGCAGTATTTT. Translating it yields CSALREPYTQYF.

The chain recombines TRBV29-1 with TRBJ2-5, with D possibly being TRBD1 (6 bases). Germline lookup yields CDR1 SQVTM and CDR2 ANQGSEA. CDR3 length equals 13 residues. The V end lost 2 bases, the J end lost 4 bases, and 11 bases lay between the germline ends. The CDR3 DNA sequence: TGCAGCGTTGAAAGGCAGGGGAGAGAGACCCAGTACTTC. This encodes CSVERQGRETQYF.

This clonotype has at least ten counts. The chain joins TRBV6-1 to TRBJ2-1; 12 nucleotides align to TRBD2. J was trimmed by 4 bases and V by 7 bases; bases with no gene match: 2. This CDR3 has 14 residues. Germline values: CDR1 MNHNS, CDR2 SASEGT. The DNA of the CDR3 is TGTGCCAGCACTCTAGCGGGAGGGTACAATGAGCAGTTCTTC. This codes for CASTLAGGYNEQFF.

This clonotype appeared a few times. The gene calls are TRBV5-1 and TRBJ1-3, with 8 bases fitting TRBD1. Germline CDR1 is SGHRS and CDR2 is YFSETQ. The CDR3 runs 15 residues. After removal of 3 bases from V and 6 bases from J, the junction contained 8 bases not matched to a gene. CDR3 DNA: TGCGCCAGCAGCTACGGGACAGGCTTTGAAAACACCATATATTTT. Protein product: CASSYGTGFENTIYF.

The rearrangement uses TRBV12-3 or TRBV12-4 and TRBJ2-2; a weak D match, TRBD1 (5 bases). V lost 3 bases, J lost 7 bases, and 12 bases lay in between. The CDR3 loop spans 14 amino acids. CDR3 DNA sequence: TGTGCCAGCAGTTTTTTACATCAGGGCGGGGAGCTGTTTTTT. This encodes CASSFLHQGGELFF.

This clonotype was detected a few times. The chain is built from TRBV2 and TRBJ2-2; TRBD2 matches at 9 bases. This CDR3 region has 14 residues. Trimming took 6 bases from V and 6 from J; bases not matched to a gene: 5. Germline lookup yields CDR1 SNHLY and CDR2 FYNNEI. CDR3 sequence reads: CASRPGLAAGELFF. Here the CDR3 DNA reads TGTGCCAGCAGGCCGGGACTAGCAGCCGGGGAGCTGTTTTTT.

This clonotype appeared a few times. The chain links TRBV6-2 or TRBV6-3 to TRBJ1-2; D unclear. Germline CDR1 reads MNHEY; CDR2 reads SVGEGT. Trimming left V 7 bases short and J 3 bases short, with 9 bases between. The CDR3 runs 12 residues. The CDR3 nucleotides are TGTGCCAGCACCAAGGAGTACTATGGCTACACCTTC. Amino acids: CASTKEYYGYTF.

This chain uses TRBV29-1 with TRBJ1-1, with a weak D call TRBD1 (5 bases). The germline V and J ends were trimmed by 4 bases and 11 bases, with 11 bases remaining between them. Germline V gene data show CDR1 as SQVTM and CDR2 as ANQGSEA. The CDR3 spans 10 residues. CDR3 in DNA: TGCAGCGTTGTGGGGCCGGGGGCTTTCTTT. Its protein is CSVVGPGAFF.

The chain has TRBV5-1 and TRBJ1-5; D unclear. Trimming took 0 bases from V and 5 from J, leaving 6 bases between them. The CDR3 loop spans 13 amino acids. Germline CDR1 SGHRS, CDR2 YFSETQ. The CDR3 protein is CASSLEADQPQHF. Here the CDR3 DNA reads TGCGCCAGCAGCTTGGAGGCGGATCAGCCCCAGCATTTT.

V gene TRBV6-6 combines with J gene TRBJ1-1, with D hard to call. Germline CDR1 reads MNHNY; CDR2 reads SVGAGI (reference sequence). The CDR3 extends over 11 amino acids. V lost 5 bases and J lost 6, with 7 bases in between. The CDR3 region has the DNA TGTGCCAGCAGTGGGTATTCTGAAGCTTTCTTT. Protein sequence: CASSGYSEAFF.

The V gene is TRBV7-9, the J gene TRBJ2-1, with D uncertain. The CDR3 sequence is 11 residues long. Germline CDR1 SEHNR, CDR2 FQNEAQ (reference sequence). CDR3 region: CVSRSYNEQFF. CDR3 nucleotides: TGTGTATCCCGCTCCTACAATGAGCAGTTCTTC.

This clonotype was seen a handful of times. The V call is TRBV3-1, the J call TRBJ2-1; D is unresolved. V lost 4 bases to trimming and J lost 8 bases, with 18 bases between them. The CDR3 spans 15 residues. The germline gives CDR1 LGHDT, CDR2 YNNKEL (reference sequence). The CDR3 loop is CASSLWEGKVDEQFF. DNA for the CDR3: TGTGCCAGCAGCCTCTGGGAAGGGAAGGTGGATGAGCAGTTCTTC.

In its sample, this clonotype was seen a few times. This chain uses TRBV4-1 with TRBJ2-1; D unresolved. Deletions cut 3 bases from V and 0 bases from J, with 12 bases between. The CDR3 has 16 residues. The germline CDR1 and CDR2 sequences are MGHRA and YSYEKL. The CDR3 region has the DNA TGCGCCAGCAGCCAGACGCAGACAAGCTCCTACAATGAGCAGTTCTTC. Its translation: CASSQTQTSSYNEQFF.

There are many counts of this clonotype. This sequence joins TRBV12-3 or TRBV12-4 and TRBJ1-2; D gene unclear. The CDR3 runs 11 residues. V gave up 3 bases and J gave up 8 bases, with 7 bases separating them. The CDR3, as DNA: TGTGCCAGCAGTTTCGGTTTGGGCTACACCTTC. Its protein product is CASSFGLGYTF.

In its sample, this clonotype was seen a few times. V and J are TRBV20-1 and TRBJ2-3; possibly TRBD2 for D (5 bases). This CDR3 has 14 amino acids. The germline V gene encodes CDR1 DFQATT and CDR2 SNEGSKA (reference sequence). The CDR3, as DNA: TGCAGCTATCTTGGAGGAGAAGGGACAGATACGCAGTATTTT. It yields the protein CSYLGGEGTDTQYF.

This rearrangement joins TRBV27 to TRBJ2-2; 8 positions match TRBD1. V lost 5 bases to trimming and J lost 7 bases; unmatched junction nucleotides: 6. The CDR3 extends over 14 amino acids. Germline assignment: CDR1 MNHEY and CDR2 SMNVEV (reference sequence). The CDR3 is CASSLDRGGGELFF. CDR3 in DNA: TGTGCCAGCAGTCTCGACAGGGGAGGCGGGGAGCTGTTTTTT.

The CDR3 coding sequence is TGTGCCAGCAGCAAGAGGGACACCGGGGAGCTGTTTTTT. It is translated as CASSKRDTGELFF. The genes are TRBV7-2 and TRBJ2-2; perhaps TRBD2 as D (5 bases). The V gene lost 5 bases and the J gene lost 3 bases, with 7 bases spanning the gap. The CDR3 loop spans 13 amino acids. In germline, CDR1 is SGHTA, CDR2 FQGNSA.

This chain uses TRBV27 with TRBJ2-2; D ambiguous. Germline assignment: CDR1 MNHEY and CDR2 SMNVEV (reference sequence). The CDR3 extends over 13 amino acids. V shed 1 base and J shed 7 bases, with 7 bases lying between them. CDR3: CASSLYWSGELFF. CDR3 nucleotides: TGTGCCAGCAGTTTATACTGGAGCGGGGAGCTGTTTTTT.

This clonotype was counted at least ten times. The DNA for the CDR3 is TGTGCCAGCAGCGCGGCGAACACCGGGGAGCTGTTTTTT. Translating gives CASSAANTGELFF. The chain employs TRBV9 and TRBJ2-2; no clear D gene. The V and J ends lost 3 bases and 0 bases respectively, with 3 bases between them. The V gene's germline CDR1 is SGDLS and CDR2 YYNGEE. CDR3 length: 13 residues.

This clonotype was seen a few times. Here the CDR3 DNA reads TGTGCCAGCAGCCACCACGGGACCCTCAATCAGCCCCAGCATTTT. It specifies CASSHHGTLNQPQHF. The V call is TRBV5-6, the J call TRBJ1-5; D is possibly TRBD1 (5 bases). Looked up from germline, CDR1 is SGHDT and CDR2 is YYEEEE. Trimming shortened V by 4 bases and J by 3 bases, and 14 bases separated the two germline ends. The CDR3 has 15 residues.